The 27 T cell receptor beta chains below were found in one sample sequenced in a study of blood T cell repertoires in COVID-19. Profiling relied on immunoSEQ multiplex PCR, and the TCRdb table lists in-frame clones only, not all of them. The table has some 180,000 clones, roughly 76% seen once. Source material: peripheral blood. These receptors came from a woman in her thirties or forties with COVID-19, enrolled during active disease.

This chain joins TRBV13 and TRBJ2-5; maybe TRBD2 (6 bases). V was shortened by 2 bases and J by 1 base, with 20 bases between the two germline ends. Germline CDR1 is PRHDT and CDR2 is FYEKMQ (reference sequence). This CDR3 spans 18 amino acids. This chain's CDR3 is CASSLRGRGGAGQETQYF. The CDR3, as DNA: TGTGCCAGCAGCTTAAGGGGCCGAGGCGGGGCGGGCCAAGAGACCCAGTACTTC.

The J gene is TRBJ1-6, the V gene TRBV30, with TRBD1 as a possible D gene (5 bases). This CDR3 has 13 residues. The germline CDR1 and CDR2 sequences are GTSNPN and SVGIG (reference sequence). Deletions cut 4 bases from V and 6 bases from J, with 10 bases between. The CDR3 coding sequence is TGTGCCTGGAACCGCGACAGTAATTCACCCCTCCACTTT. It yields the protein CAWNRDSNSPLHF.

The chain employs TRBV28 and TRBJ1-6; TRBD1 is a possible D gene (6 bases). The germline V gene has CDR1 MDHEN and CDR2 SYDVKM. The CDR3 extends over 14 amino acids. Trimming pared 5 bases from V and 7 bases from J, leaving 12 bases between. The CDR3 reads CASSPPTGNSPLHF. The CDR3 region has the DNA TGTGCCAGCAGTCCCCCGACAGGAAATTCACCCCTCCACTTT.

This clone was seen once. The CDR3 protein is CASSFRNYGYTF. The CDR3 DNA reads as TGTGCCAGCAGTTTCCGGAACTATGGCTACACCTTC. The chain employs TRBV28 and TRBJ1-2; D gene unclear. The CDR3 consists of 12 residues. Trimming removed 3 bases from V and 2 bases from J, with 4 bases in between. Germline V gives CDR1 MDHEN, CDR2 SYDVKM.

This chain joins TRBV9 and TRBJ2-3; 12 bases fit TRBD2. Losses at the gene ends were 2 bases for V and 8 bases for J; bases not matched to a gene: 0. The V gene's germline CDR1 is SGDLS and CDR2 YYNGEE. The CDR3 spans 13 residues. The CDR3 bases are TGTGCCAGCAGCGTGACTAGCGGGGGTACGCAGTATTTT. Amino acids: CASSVTSGGTQYF.

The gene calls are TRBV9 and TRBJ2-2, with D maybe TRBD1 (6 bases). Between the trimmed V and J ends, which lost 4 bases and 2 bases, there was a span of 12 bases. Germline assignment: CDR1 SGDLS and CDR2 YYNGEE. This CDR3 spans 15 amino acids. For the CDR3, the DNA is TGTGCCAGCAGCACAGGGACCAGCAACACCGGGGAGCTGTTTTTT. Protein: CASSTGTSNTGELFF.

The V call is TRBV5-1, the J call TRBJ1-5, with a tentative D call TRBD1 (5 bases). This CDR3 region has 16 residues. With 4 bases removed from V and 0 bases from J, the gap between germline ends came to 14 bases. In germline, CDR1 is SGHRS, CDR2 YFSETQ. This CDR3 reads CASSPQPQGSNQPQHF. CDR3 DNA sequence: TGCGCCAGCAGCCCCCAGCCTCAGGGTAGCAATCAGCCCCAGCATTTT.

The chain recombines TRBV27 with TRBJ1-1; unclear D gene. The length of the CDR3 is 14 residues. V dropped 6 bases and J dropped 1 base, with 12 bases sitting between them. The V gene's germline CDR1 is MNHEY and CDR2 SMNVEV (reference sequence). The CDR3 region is CASSPPHSNTEAFF. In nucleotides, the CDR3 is TGTGCCAGCAGCCCTCCCCACTCGAACACTGAAGCTTTCTTT.

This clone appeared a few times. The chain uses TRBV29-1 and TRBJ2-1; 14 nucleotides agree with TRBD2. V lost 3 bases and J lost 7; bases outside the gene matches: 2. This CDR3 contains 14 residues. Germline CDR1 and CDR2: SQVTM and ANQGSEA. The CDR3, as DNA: TGCAGCGTTGATAGACTAGCGGGAGGGAATGAGCAGTTCTTC. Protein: CSVDRLAGGNEQFF.

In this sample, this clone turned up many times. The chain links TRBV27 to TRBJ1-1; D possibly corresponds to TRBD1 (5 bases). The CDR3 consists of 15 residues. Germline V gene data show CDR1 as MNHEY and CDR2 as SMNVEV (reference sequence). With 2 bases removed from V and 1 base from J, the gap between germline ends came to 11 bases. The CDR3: CASSLRGAWNTEAFF. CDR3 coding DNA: TGTGCCAGCAGTTTAAGGGGCGCATGGAACACTGAAGCTTTCTTT.

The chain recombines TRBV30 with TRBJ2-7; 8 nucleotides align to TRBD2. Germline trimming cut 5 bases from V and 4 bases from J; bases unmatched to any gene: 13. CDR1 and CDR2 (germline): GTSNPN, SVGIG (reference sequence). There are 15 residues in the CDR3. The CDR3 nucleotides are TGTGCCTGGGCTTCCCCGGGACTAGGGCTTTACGAGCAGTACTTC. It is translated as CAWASPGLGLYEQYF.

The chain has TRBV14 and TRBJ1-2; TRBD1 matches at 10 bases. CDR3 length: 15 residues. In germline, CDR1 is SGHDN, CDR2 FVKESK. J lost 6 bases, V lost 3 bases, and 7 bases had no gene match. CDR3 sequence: CASSQMTGGFDGYTF. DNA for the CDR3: TGTGCCAGCAGCCAGATGACAGGGGGCTTCGATGGCTACACCTTC.

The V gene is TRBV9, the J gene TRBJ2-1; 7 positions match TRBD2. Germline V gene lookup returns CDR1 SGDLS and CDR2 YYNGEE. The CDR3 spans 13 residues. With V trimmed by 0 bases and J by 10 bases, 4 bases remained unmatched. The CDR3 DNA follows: TGTGCCAGCAGCGTAGGGGAGGGCCTCGAGCAGTTCTTC. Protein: CASSVGEGLEQFF.

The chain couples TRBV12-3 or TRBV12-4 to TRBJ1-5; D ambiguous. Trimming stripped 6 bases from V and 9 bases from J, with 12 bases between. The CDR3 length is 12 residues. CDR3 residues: CASSVLFMPQHF. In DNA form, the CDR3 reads TGTGCCAGCAGCGTCCTATTTATGCCCCAGCATTTT.

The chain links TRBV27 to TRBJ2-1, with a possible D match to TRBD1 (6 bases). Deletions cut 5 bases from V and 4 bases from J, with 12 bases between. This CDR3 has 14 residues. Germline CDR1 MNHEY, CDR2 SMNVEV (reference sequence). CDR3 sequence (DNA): TGTGCCAGCAGTCCCTCCGGGACATACAATGAGCAGTTCTTC. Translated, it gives CASSPSGTYNEQFF.

The CDR3 loop reads CASSLGTGGSTDTQYF. CDR3 sequence (DNA): TGTGCCAGCAGCTTAGGGACAGGCGGGAGCACAGATACGCAGTATTTT. The chain joins TRBV7-9 to TRBJ2-3; TRBD1 agrees at 7 bases. The CDR3 contains 16 residues. The germline CDR1 and CDR2 sequences are SEHNR and FQNEAQ (reference sequence). The J segment lost 0 bases and the V segment lost 1 base, leaving 4 bases of the junction unmatched.

DNA of the CDR3: TGCGCCAGCAGCCAAGTATGGACAGGGGGGGAGACCCAGTACTTC. It is translated as CASSQVWTGGETQYF. The chain links TRBV4-1 to TRBJ2-5; 10 positions agree with TRBD1. V was pared by 1 base and J by 5 bases, with 4 bases of the junction left unmatched. CDR1 and CDR2 from the germline V gene are MGHRA and YSYEKL. This CDR3 region has 15 residues.

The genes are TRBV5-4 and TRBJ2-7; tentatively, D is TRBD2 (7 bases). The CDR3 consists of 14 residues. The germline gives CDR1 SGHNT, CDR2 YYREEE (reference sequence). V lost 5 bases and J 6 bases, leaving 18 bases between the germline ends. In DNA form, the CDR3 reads TGTGCCAGCAGAAATGTAGGGGGGGGCGGCGAGCAGTACGTC. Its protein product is CASRNVGGGGEQYV.

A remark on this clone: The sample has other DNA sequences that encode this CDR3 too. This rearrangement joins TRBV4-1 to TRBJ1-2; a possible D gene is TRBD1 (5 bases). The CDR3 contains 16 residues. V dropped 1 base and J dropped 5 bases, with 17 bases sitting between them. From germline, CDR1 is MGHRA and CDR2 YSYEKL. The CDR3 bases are TGCGCCAGCAGCCAAGGACACCCCCTGGGGCTATATGGCTACACCTTC. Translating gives CASSQGHPLGLYGYTF.

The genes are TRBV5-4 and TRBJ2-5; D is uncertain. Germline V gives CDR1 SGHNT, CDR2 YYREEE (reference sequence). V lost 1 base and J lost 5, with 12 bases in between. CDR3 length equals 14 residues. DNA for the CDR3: TGTGCCAGCAGCTTGAAGACCGGCAGGGAGACCCAGTACTTC. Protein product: CASSLKTGRETQYF.

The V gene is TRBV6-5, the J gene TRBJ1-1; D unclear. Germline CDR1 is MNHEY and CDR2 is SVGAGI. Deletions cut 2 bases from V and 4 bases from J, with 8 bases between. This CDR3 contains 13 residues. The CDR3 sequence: CASSYVQATEAFF. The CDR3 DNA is TGTGCCAGCAGTTACGTTCAGGCCACTGAAGCTTTCTTT.

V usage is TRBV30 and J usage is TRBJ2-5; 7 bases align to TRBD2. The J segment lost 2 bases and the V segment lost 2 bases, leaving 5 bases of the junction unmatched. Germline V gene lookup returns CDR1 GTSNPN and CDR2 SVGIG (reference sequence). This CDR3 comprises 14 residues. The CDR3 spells CAWSQAGEQETQYF. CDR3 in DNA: TGTGCCTGGAGTCAGGCGGGGGAGCAAGAGACCCAGTACTTC.

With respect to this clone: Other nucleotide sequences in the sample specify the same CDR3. CDR3 coding DNA: TGTGCCAGCAGTGAGGTAGGGGGCAGCTACAATGAGCAGTTCTTC. Encoded protein: CASSEVGGSYNEQFF. The chain joins TRBV2 to TRBJ2-1; 7 bases agree with TRBD1. The CDR3 spans 15 residues. V lost 3 bases to trimming and J lost 3 bases; unmatched junction nucleotides: 5. Germline CDR1 is SNHLY and CDR2 is FYNNEI.

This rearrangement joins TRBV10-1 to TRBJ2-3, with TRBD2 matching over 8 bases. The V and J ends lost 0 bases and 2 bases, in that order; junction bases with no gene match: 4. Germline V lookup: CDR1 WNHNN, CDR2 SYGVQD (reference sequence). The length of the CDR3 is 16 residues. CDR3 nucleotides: TGCGCCAGCAGTGAGTCTACTAGCGGCCACACAGATACGCAGTATTTT. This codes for CASSESTSGHTDTQYF.

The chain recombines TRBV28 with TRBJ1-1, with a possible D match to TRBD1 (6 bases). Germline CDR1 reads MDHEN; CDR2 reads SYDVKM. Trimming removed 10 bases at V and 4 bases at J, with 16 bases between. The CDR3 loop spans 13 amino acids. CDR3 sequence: CATRDTWSTEAFF. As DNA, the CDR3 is TGTGCCACCAGGGACACCTGGTCCACTGAAGCTTTCTTT. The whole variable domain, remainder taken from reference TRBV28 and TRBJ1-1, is DVKVTQSSRYLVKRTGEKVFLECVQDMDHENMFWYRQDPGLGLRLIYFSYDVKMKEKGDIPEGYSVSREKKERFSLILESASTNQTSMYLCATRDTWSTEAFFGQGTRLTVV.

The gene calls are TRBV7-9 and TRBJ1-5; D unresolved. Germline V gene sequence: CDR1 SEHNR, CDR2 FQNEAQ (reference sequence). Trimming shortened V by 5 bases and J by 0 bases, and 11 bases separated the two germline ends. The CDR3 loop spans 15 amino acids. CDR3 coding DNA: TGTGCCAGCAGCCCGAGAGGGAGTAGCAATCAGCCCCAGCATTTT. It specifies CASSPRGSSNQPQHF.

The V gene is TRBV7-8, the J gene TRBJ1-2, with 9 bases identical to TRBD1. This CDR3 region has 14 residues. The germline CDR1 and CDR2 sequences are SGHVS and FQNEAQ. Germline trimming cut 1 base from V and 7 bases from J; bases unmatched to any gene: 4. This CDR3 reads CASSLGDRVGGYTF. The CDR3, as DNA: TGTGCCAGCAGCTTAGGGGACAGGGTCGGTGGCTACACCTTC. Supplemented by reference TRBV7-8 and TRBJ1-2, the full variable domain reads GAGVSQSPRYKVAKRGQDVALRCDPISGHVSLFWYQQALGQGPEFLTYFQNEAQLDKSGLPSDRFFAERPEGSVSTLKIQRTQQEDSAVYLCASSLGDRVGGYTFGSGTRLTVV.